Sequencing of this TCR beta chain was carried out in a study of tumor and adjacent non-tumor tissue in lung cancer (dated by TCRdb to the late 2010s). For the wider study: The cohort included 12 adenocarcinoma, a couple of squamous cell carcinoma and 1 small cell lung cancer patients. Ages among the roughly 15 patients ranged from about 30 to 80 years, there were around ten men and 5 women, and disease was at TNM stage I to III. A total of 95 million to 150 million productive TCRbeta reads were generated by sequencing, corresponding to an average of around 3.8 million reads per sample. Bulk TCRbeta repertoires were compared between lung tumor tissue and matched distant non-tumor lung tissue obtained from under 18 lung cancer patients. TCRbeta CDR3 sequencing was performed on about 30 paired specimens, with one tumor sample and one normal lung sample collected per patient. Findings and caveats that apply to the study as a whole: The methods do not name the sequencing platform or mention unique molecular identifiers. TCR diversity was significantly higher in younger patients, and higher tumor TCR diversity was associated with shorter overall and disease-free survival. Tumor tissue showed significantly greater TCR diversity (inverse Simpson) than normal lung tissue (around 450 vs 150, P = 0.0075, Mann-Whitney U test). The top 100 clones accounted for a significantly larger cumulative portion of the repertoire in normal lung than in tumor tissue. The cohort had only around 15 patients, and the authors noted that larger samples and more detailed clinical data are needed. Because peripheral blood was not sequenced, the blood TCRbeta repertoires of the lung cancer patients in the study went unexamined.

According to the germline V gene, CDR1 reads ENHRY and CDR2 reads SYGVKD. The CDR3 goes from the cysteine to the phenylalanine over 15 residues. Here the CDR3 DNA is all that survives: 45 bases in frame from base 1. V loses 4 bases of germline sequence and J loses 2 bases, and the interval between the two ends is 13 bases. RNA was isolated from bulk, unsorted tissue, and RNA quality was assessed with a NanoDrop ND-1000 and an Agilent 2100. Donors were newly diagnosed lung cancer patients admitted for thoracic surgery in China between August and November 2014, without prior chemotherapy. Patients with previous radiotherapy or chemotherapy, or with another concurrent cancer, were excluded from the study. Surgical tissue pieces of 1-2 cm3 were preserved in RNAlater solution and were kept at -80 degrees C until use. The protocol used for the library was multiplex PCR. The listed sequencing device is Illumina HiSeq 2500. TCRbeta libraries were constructed through three rounds of nested PCR with primers (Table S4) according to protocols modified from ARM-PCR. Before sequencing, PCR products of 200-500 bp were cut from the gel and purified using the QIAquick gel extraction kit. In the original analysis: Reads were cleaned using Trimmomatic, were merged into complete CDR3 sequences using FLASH, and were assigned to V(D)J germline segments using MiTCR. Clonal diversity was computed as the inverse Simpson's index with VDJtools. In-frame sequences lacking a premature stop codon were counted as productive reads. Clones were called with MiXCR by TCRdb after fastp trimmed the public reads at Q25, and only in-frame beta chains were retained. Rows with a matching CDR3 protein are joined into one entry that keeps the most common DNA and genes. TCRdb assigned the V and J calls; the authors' analysis was not used. Present in this sample are over 130,000 distinct CDR3 sequences, roughly 66% of which were seen just once. About 20% of the sample rests with the top ten.

A remark on this clonotype: Its antigen is currently not known. The input lacks base qualities; no much larger clone sits a single base away.

This clonotype was obtained from a man between 60 and 70 years old with small cell lung cancer. The rearrangement combines TRBV10-3 with TRBJ2-3; no D gene can be assigned with confidence. Sequencing was performed on lung tumor tissue. The nucleotide sequence reads as follows: TGTGCCATCAGTGTATCCCCCGGGTCCACAGATACGCAGTATTTT. The encoded protein is CAISVSPGSTDTQYF.